This T cell receptor (beta chain) stems from a study of OX40 agonist ivuxolimab in advanced cancers. Study as a whole: Ivuxolimab, an agonist antibody against OX40 (CD134), was given to patients. Partial responses were seen in three patients, one with hepatocellular carcinoma and two with cutaneous melanoma. Participants, roughly 81% male, averaged approximately 60 years of age, ranging from about 23 to 79. The study's findings and limits: Compared with others, partial responders at 0.1-3.0 mg/kg displayed clonal expansion among the lowest.

Measured with immunoSEQ multiplex PCR; TCRdb has only the in-frame clones, and not every one. The sample lists around 20,000 clones; 84% were seen once. Germline CDR1 MNHEY, CDR2 SMNVEV (reference sequence). Losses at the gene ends were 8 bases for V and 3 bases for J; bases not matched to a gene: 12. The CDR3 is made up of 15 amino acids. Concerning this clone: The antigen is undetermined.

The chain carries TRBV27 and TRBJ1-2; the match to TRBD1 covers 7 bases. The sample here was CD4+ or CD8+ T cells sorted from blood, taken in a trial of the OX40 agonist ivuxolimab. This receptor was obtained from an adult with an advanced solid tumor such as melanoma, head and neck, liver or kidney cancer. CDR3 DNA: TGTGCCAGCGGGGAAGCGACAGGGCGGGACTATGGCTACACCTTC. Protein product: CASGEATGRDYGYTF.